This entry features one TCR beta chain sequence. This CDR3 has 14 residues. The germline V gene encodes CDR1 MDHEN and CDR2 SYDVKM. J gave up 8 bases and V 2 bases, and 6 bases lay outside the gene matches. Time point indicated: sample taken at primary tumor resection. The source of the sample is a study of spatial heterogeneity in lung cancer. TCRdb independently ran MiXCR on the 5' RACE reads; one entry per CDR3 protein. The sample has about 92,000 distinct CDR3 sequences; more than 10% are singletons. This chain uses TRBV28 with TRBJ2-1; 7 nucleotides match TRBD1. The receptor's source is a male donor with early-stage non-small cell lung cancer. The source material was PBMCs, sampled at surgery. The CDR3 sequence: CASSLTGAAHEQFF. The CDR3 region has the DNA TGTGCCAGCAGTTTAACAGGGGCGGCCCATGAGCAGTTCTTC. Full variable domain (missing parts from reference TRBV28 and TRBJ2-1): DVKVTQSSRYLVKRTGEKVFLECVQDMDHENMFWYRQDPGLGLRLIYFSYDVKMKEKGDIPEGYSVSREKKERFSLILESASTNQTSMYLCASSLTGAAHEQFFGPGTRLTVL.